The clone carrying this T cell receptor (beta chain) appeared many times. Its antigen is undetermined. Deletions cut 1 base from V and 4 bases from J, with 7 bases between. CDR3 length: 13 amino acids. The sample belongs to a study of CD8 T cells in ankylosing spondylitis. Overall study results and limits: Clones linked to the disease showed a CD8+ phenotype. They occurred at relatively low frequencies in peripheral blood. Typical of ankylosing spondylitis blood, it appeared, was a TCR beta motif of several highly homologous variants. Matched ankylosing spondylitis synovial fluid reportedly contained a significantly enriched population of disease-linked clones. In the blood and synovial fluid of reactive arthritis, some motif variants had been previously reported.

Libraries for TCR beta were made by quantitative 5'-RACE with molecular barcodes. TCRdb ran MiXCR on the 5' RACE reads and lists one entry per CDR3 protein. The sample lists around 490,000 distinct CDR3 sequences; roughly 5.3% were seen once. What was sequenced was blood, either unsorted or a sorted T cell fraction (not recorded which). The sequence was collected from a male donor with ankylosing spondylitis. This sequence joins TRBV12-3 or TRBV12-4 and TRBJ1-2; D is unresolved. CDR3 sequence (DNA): TGTGCCAGCAGTTTAGTGGGGAGCTATGGCTACACCTTC. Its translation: CASSLVGSYGYTF.